One T cell receptor (beta chain) is described in this entry. What it binds is not known. The CDR3 loop spans 19 amino acids. Trimming took 3 bases from V and 1 from J; bases not matched to a gene: 8. The germline CDR1 and CDR2 sequences are MNHNS and SASEGT. Input per replicate PCR of unsorted PBMC was roughly 320 ng DNA, corresponding to 25,000 to 30,000 T cell genomes. Sequencing was performed on unsorted PBMC DNA using ten immunoSEQ deep assay plates. The protocol was immunoSEQ multiplex PCR, while the TCRdb copy is restricted to in-frame clones and leaves out a portion. The sample holds some 470,000 clones, 76% seen once. The healthy adult donors were HIV-negative and reported no recent acute infections or vaccinations. These data belong to a study of shared clonotypes between healthy human individuals. Whole-study findings and limits: Specimens sampled were limited to blood, with tissue repertoires likely differing.

This TCR was sampled from a woman aged 40 to 50 in good health. Some clones in this sample may be carry-over from other donors' samples. V is TRBV6-1 and J is TRBJ2-3, with 15 bases matching TRBD2. The material sequenced was PBMCs. CDR3: CASSEGLAGGPSRTDTQYF. CDR3 nucleotide sequence: TGTGCCAGCAGTGAGGGACTAGCGGGAGGACCTAGTCGCACAGATACGCAGTATTTT.